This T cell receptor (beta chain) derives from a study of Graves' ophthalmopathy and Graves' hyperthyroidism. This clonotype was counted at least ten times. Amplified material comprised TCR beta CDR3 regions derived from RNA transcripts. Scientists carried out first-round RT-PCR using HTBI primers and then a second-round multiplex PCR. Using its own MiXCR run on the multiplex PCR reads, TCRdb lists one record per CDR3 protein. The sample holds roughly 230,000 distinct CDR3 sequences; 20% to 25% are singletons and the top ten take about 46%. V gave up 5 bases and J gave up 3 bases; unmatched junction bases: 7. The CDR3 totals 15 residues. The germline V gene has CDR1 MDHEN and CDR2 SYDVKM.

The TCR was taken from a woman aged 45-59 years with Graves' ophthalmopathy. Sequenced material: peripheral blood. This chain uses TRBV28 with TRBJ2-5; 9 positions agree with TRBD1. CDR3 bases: TGTGCCAGCAGTACATACAGGGGGCCAAAAGAGACCCAGTACTTC. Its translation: CASSTYRGPKETQYF.